This record covers a single TCR beta chain. Its antigen is still unknown. The source of the sample is a study of CD8 T cells in Susac syndrome. TCR beta sequencing was performed on blood CD8+ and CD4+ T cells. FACS was used to enrich TEMRA cells, whereas the CD8+ and CD4+ T cells were obtained by negative isolation. Study-wide points: The authors acknowledged that their TCR sequencing and HLA analysis involved a relatively small number of individuals.

Random hexamers were used to reverse transcribe an amount of about 0.45 to 1 ug RNA. Amplification of TCR beta CDR3 spanned 54 Vbeta and 13 Jbeta via immunoSEQ multiplex PCR. Each CDR3 protein gets one entry after TCRdb re-called the immunoSEQ multiplex PCR reads with MiXCR. The table lists 40,000 to 60,000 distinct CDR3 sequences, roughly 93% of them singletons, with less than 0.55% in the top ten. The sample was CD8+ T cells from PBMCs. The receptor comes from a human donor with multiple sclerosis.

The CDR3 loop reads CASSWGTGSQPQHF. CDR3 in DNA: TGTGCCAGCAGTTGGGGGACAGGTTCTCAGCCCCAGCATTTT. The chain carries TRBV12-3 or TRBV12-4 and TRBJ1-5, with TRBD1 matching over 8 bases. Unmatched junction bases numbered 5, after V lost 4 bases and J lost 6 bases. The CDR3 totals 14 residues.